This T cell receptor beta chain was recorded in a study of graft-versus-host responses after intestinal transplantation. Looking at the study overall: Induction with anti-thymocyte globulin, then tacrolimus and steroids for around three years, was given to all recipients. Study-wide findings and caveats: Ileal or blood samples showed some GvH clones first, and such clones were also found in recipient marrow.

Measured with immunoSEQ multiplex PCR; TCRdb has only the in-frame clones, and not every one. The sample holds approximately 94,000 clones, roughly 84% seen once. Regarding this clone: Its antigen is still unknown.

This CDR3 is built from 16 residues. V lost 4 bases and J lost 0, with 13 bases in between. CDR1 and CDR2 from the germline V gene are SEHNR and FQNEAQ (reference sequence). This chain connects TRBV7-9 to TRBJ1-3, with D hard to call. The TCR originated in a human donor who was the organ donor for an intestinal transplant. The sequenced sample was unstimulated CD4+ T cells sorted from spleen or lymph node cells, obtained before transplant. CDR3 coding DNA: TGTGCCAGCAGCTCCTATATGGGTAACTCTGGAAACACCATATATTTT. Translated, it gives CASSSYMGNSGNTIYF.